The clone carrying this T cell receptor (beta chain) occurred many times. This sample was taken from a study of human T cells and chemical hapten exposure. TCRdb called the RACE reads again in MiXCR, with one record for every CDR3 protein. The sample consists of tens of thousands of distinct CDR3 sequences, 7.5% to 9% of them appearing once. Time point given: pre-sensitization, week 0. Noted treatment: therapeutic diphenylcyclopropenone sensitization with weekly scalp DPC. The clonotype originates from a woman between 50 and 59 years old with alopecia areata. Some clones in this sample may be carry-over from other donors' samples. Sample: whole blood, taken in connection with sensitization to the hapten diphenylcyclopropenone (DPC).

CDR3 loop: CASSPSRTTRDTEAFF. The CDR3 coding sequence is TGTGCCAGCTCACCGTCCAGAACGACCCGGGACACTGAAGCTTTCTTT. The rearrangement links TRBV18 to TRBJ1-1; D uncertain. Germline V gene lookup returns CDR1 KGHSH and CDR2 LQKENI. The CDR3 runs to 16 residues. V dropped 3 bases and J dropped 3 bases, with 17 bases sitting between them. Complete variable domain (other parts from reference TRBV18 and TRBJ1-1): NAGVMQNPRHLVRRRGQEARLRCSPMKGHSHVYWYRQLPEEGLKFMVYLQKENIIDESGMPKERFSAEFPKEGPSILRIQQVVRGDSAAYFCASSPSRTTRDTEAFFGQGTRLTVV.